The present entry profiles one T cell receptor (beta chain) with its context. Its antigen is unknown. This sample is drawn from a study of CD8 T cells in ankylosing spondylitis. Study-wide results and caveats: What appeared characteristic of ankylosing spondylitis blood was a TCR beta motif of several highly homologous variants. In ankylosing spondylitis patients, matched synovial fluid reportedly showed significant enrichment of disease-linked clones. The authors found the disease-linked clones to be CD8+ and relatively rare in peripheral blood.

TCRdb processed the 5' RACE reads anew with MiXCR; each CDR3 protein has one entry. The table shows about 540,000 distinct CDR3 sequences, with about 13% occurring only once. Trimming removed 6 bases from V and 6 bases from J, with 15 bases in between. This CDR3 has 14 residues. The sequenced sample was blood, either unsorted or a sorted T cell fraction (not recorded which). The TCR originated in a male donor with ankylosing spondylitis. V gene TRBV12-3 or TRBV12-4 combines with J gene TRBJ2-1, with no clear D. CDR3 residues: CASRGYLSSNEQFF. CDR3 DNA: TGTGCCAGCAGGGGCTACTTAAGTAGCAATGAGCAGTTCTTC.